Sequencing of this T cell receptor beta chain was carried out in a study of blood T cell repertoires in COVID-19. Looking at the study overall: Samples taken during acute and convalescent COVID-19 were collected in the United States, Italy and Spain. PBMCs, B-cell-depleted T cells, or T cells were the source of the cDNA or gDNA that made up the material.

Authors' data handling: Researchers report that nucleated cell counts were estimated from reference gene primer amplification. TCRdb's copy holds only in-frame clones and misses some; the assay was immunoSEQ multiplex PCR. That table gives V, J and clone size, and the DNA gave D and trimming. This table holds approximately 25,000 clones, around four fifths found once. The CDR3 covers 17 residues. Trimming took 1 base from V and 3 from J; bases not matched to a gene: 10. Looked up from germline, CDR1 is LGHDT and CDR2 is YNNKEL (reference sequence). This sequence joins TRBV3-1 (or the pseudogene TRBV3-2) and TRBJ2-7; 9 positions agree with TRBD2. The receptor was isolated from a man older than 75 with active or convalescent COVID-19. Sequenced: peripheral blood. The CDR3 nucleotides are TGTGCCAGCAGCCAAGTAGCGGGAGTTAGGGTAGACTACGAGCAGTACTTC. This codes for CASSQVAGVRVDYEQYF.